Presented here are 24 T cell receptor beta chains from one specimen sequenced in a study of beta chain features in type 1 diabetes. Of the isolated RNA, all was reverse transcribed, and so the sequenced material was expressed TCRB transcripts. Measured with immunoSEQ multiplex PCR; TCRdb has only the in-frame clones, and not every one. This table holds over 120,000 clones, roughly a tenth found once. Input material: naive CD4+ T cells from blood. Receptors originate from a man aged 18-30 years in good health.

This sequence joins TRBV5-1 and TRBJ2-3, with 9 bases identical to TRBD2. The CDR3 covers 15 residues. V lost 2 bases and J lost 6; bases outside the gene matches: 7. Germline CDR1 and CDR2: SGHRS and YFSETQ. The CDR3 DNA follows: TGCGCCAGCAGCTTCGGGACTAGCAATCGGGATACGCAGTATTTT. Its translation is CASSFGTSNRDTQYF. Filled out from reference TRBV5-1 and TRBJ2-3, the complete variable domain reads KAGVTQTPRYLIKTRGQQVTLSCSPISGHRSVSWYQQTPGQGLQFLFEYFSETQRNKGNFPGRFSGRQFSNSRSEMNVSTLELGDSALYLCASSFGTSNRDTQYFGPGTRLTVL.

This clone was picked up a small number of times. The chain has TRBV4-3 and TRBJ2-3, with D possibly TRBD2 on 7 matching bases. V was cut by 4 bases and J by 0 bases, with 14 bases left in between. This CDR3 is 16 amino acids long. Germline V gene lookup returns CDR1 LGHNA and CDR2 YSLEER. The CDR3 DNA follows: TGCGCCAGCAGCCGGGGAGGGGGACATAGCACAGATACGCAGTATTTT. As protein: CASSRGGGHSTDTQYF.

This clone was recorded a few times. The J gene is TRBJ2-2, the V gene TRBV11-1; the match to TRBD1 covers 10 bases. The ends lost 5 bases at V and 3 bases at J; junction bases unmatched: 3. The germline V gene has CDR1 SGHAT and CDR2 FQDESV (reference sequence). This CDR3 region has 15 residues. The CDR3 sequence is CASSPGQGDTGELFF. In DNA, the CDR3 is TGTGCCAGCAGCCCAGGACAGGGGGACACCGGGGAGCTGTTTTTT.

This clone occurred a few times. The chain has TRBV28 and TRBJ2-3, with D unresolved. Germline V gene sequence: CDR1 MDHEN, CDR2 SYDVKM. The V end lost 6 bases, the J end lost 5 bases, and 6 bases lay between the germline ends. The CDR3 length is 11 residues. The CDR3 region is CASRSQDTQYF. The DNA of the CDR3 is TGTGCCAGCAGGAGTCAAGATACGCAGTATTTT.

The gene calls are TRBV6-1 and TRBJ2-5, with 7 bases matching TRBD1. CDR1 MNHNS and CDR2 SASEGT come from the germline V gene. V shed 7 bases, J shed 7 bases, and the junction held 12 bases outside the gene matches. This CDR3 has 14 amino acids. CDR3 sequence (DNA): TGTGCCAGCAACCGGGACAGCGCCCCGGGGACCCAGTACTTC. This gives the protein CASNRDSAPGTQYF.

This clone was seen only a few times. This chain joins TRBV5-6 and TRBJ2-7; possibly TRBD1 for D (5 bases). Germline CDR1 is SGHDT and CDR2 is YYEEEE. The V end was cut by 6 bases, the J end by 0 bases, with 16 bases between. This CDR3 has 15 residues. The CDR3 region is CASILQVSSSYEQYF. In DNA form, the CDR3 reads TGTGCCAGCATCCTACAGGTTTCGAGCTCCTACGAGCAGTACTTC.

This clone has at least ten counts. The gene calls are TRBV7-2 and TRBJ2-5; 8 bases map to TRBD1. The CDR3 has 14 residues. Germline trimming cut 4 bases from V and 6 bases from J; bases unmatched to any gene: 7. Germline assignment: CDR1 SGHTA and CDR2 FQGNSA. The CDR3 DNA reads TGTGCCAGCAGCTATGGGACAGGCGAAAAGACCCAGTACTTC. Protein sequence: CASSYGTGEKTQYF.

J is TRBJ1-2 and V is TRBV11-2; TRBD1 agrees at 8 bases. The CDR3 runs 14 residues. Trimming cost V 0 bases and J 6 bases; bases outside gene matches: 3. Germline V CDR1 and CDR2: SGHAT, FQNNGV. The CDR3 bases are TGTGCCAGCAGCTTAGACGGACAGGGCGATGGCTACACCTTC. Translated: CASSLDGQGDGYTF.

This chain joins TRBV27 and TRBJ1-2; TRBD1 aligns across 8 bases. The V and J ends lost 3 bases and 4 bases, in that order; junction bases with no gene match: 4. CDR3 length: 14 residues. Per the germline V gene, CDR1 is MNHEY and CDR2 is SMNVEV (reference sequence). CDR3 bases: TGTGCCAGCAGTTTCAGGGGGCATAGCTATGGCTACACCTTC. Translation gives CASSFRGHSYGYTF.

This clone was seen a handful of times. The final CDR3 position lacks the conserved phenylalanine or tryptophan, pointing to a likely read error. No DNA is shown, since the ends of the CDR3 on it are uncertain; the CDR3 is the one TCRdb lists. The chain carries TRBV12-2 and TRBJ2-7; TRBD1 is the table's D call, not checked against the DNA. TRBV12-2 is described as a pseudogene. The CDR3 spans 15 amino acids, including both terminal residues. CDR3 region: CASRLAAVRDRGPLL.

This clone was counted a few times. J is TRBJ2-5 and V is TRBV18; the D gene is possibly TRBD2 (5 bases). V was shortened by 2 bases and J by 1 base, with 8 bases between the two germline ends. This CDR3 spans 14 amino acids. Per the germline V gene, CDR1 is KGHSH and CDR2 is LQKENI. CDR3 loop: CASSPRLAQETQYF. CDR3 coding DNA: TGTGCCAGCTCACCAAGGCTAGCCCAAGAGACCCAGTACTTC.

The V gene is TRBV4-2, the J gene TRBJ2-2; the D gene is possibly TRBD2 (5 bases). V was pared by 0 bases and J by 7 bases, with 15 bases between. CDR3 length equals 16 residues. Germline CDR1 LGHNA, CDR2 YNFKEQ. CDR3 DNA sequence: TGTGCCAGCAGCCAAGATAGCCTAGCCCTGAGCGGGGAGCTGTTTTTT. Amino acid sequence: CASSQDSLALSGELFF.

Only a few counts were recorded for this clone. The chain carries TRBV27 and TRBJ2-4; no firm D call. Germline values: CDR1 MNHEY, CDR2 SMNVEV (reference sequence). This CDR3 is 15 amino acids long. Trimming removed 6 bases from V and 4 bases from J, with 16 bases in between. CDR3 sequence: CASSLDWSLKNIQYF. For the CDR3, the DNA is TGTGCCAGCAGCCTCGACTGGTCCCTAAAAAACATTCAGTACTTC.

V gene TRBV6-1 combines with J gene TRBJ2-3; D is unclear. CDR1 and CDR2 from the germline V gene are MNHNS and SASEGT. Trimming took off 2 bases at V and 1 base at J, with 16 bases between the two ends. This CDR3 region has 17 residues. CDR3 coding DNA: TGTGCCAGCAGTGAATGGAGACCCAACTATGGCACAGATACGCAGTATTTT. Amino acid sequence: CASSEWRPNYGTDTQYF.

This clone was found once. This sequence joins TRBV18 and TRBJ2-2; TRBD1 aligns across 12 bases. V lost 9 bases and J lost 7; bases outside the gene matches: 9. The CDR3 covers 15 residues. CDR1 is KGHSH, CDR2 LQKENI, per germline. In nucleotides, the CDR3 is TGTGCCAGTTCTACCGGGACAGGGGGCGTCGGGGAGCTGTTTTTT. Protein sequence: CASSTGTGGVGELFF.

The sample holds many counts of this clone. At one end, the junction sequence differs from germline, possibly due to a read error. The chain uses TRBV7-2 and TRBJ2-7, with 11 bases lining up with TRBD2. Germline V gives CDR1 SGHTA, CDR2 FQGNSA. CDR3 length: 14 residues. The CDR3 spells CASSIAGGPYEQYF. CDR3 DNA: TGTGCCAGCAGCATAGCGGGGGGGCCTTACGAGCAGTACTTC.

The V gene is TRBV18, the J gene TRBJ1-6; D unresolved. The CDR3 extends over 13 amino acids. Germline V gene sequence: CDR1 KGHSH, CDR2 LQKENI. V was pared by 4 bases and J by 7 bases, with 8 bases between. The CDR3 loop reads CASSRAPNSPLHF. The CDR3 coding sequence is TGTGCCAGCTCACGGGCCCCAAATTCACCCCTCCACTTT.

The chain has TRBV7-9 and TRBJ2-7; TRBD2 is a possible D gene (5 bases). The CDR3 contains 17 residues. V was shortened by 0 bases and J by 2 bases, with 17 bases between the two germline ends. Germline CDR1 reads SEHNR; CDR2 reads FQNEAQ (reference sequence). The CDR3 DNA sequence: TGTGCCAGCAGCTTAGCGAGCGGTGGCAGCCAGGCCTACGAGCAGTACTTC. Translating it yields CASSLASGGSQAYEQYF.

There are a few counts of this clone. This chain connects TRBV19 to TRBJ2-7; TRBD1 matches 8 bases. Trimming took 3 bases from V and 6 from J; bases not matched to a gene: 4. This CDR3 comprises 13 residues. Germline assignment: CDR1 LNHDA and CDR2 SQIVND (reference sequence). The CDR3 spells CASSIPDRAEQYF. CDR3 coding DNA: TGTGCCAGTAGTATCCCGGACAGGGCCGAGCAGTACTTC.

The V call is TRBV7-2, the J call TRBJ2-2, with TRBD1 matching over 8 bases. This CDR3 is 15 amino acids long. In germline, CDR1 is SGHTA, CDR2 FQGNSA. V shed 5 bases, J shed 8 bases, and the junction held 10 bases outside the gene matches. The CDR3: CASSPRTGQGGELFF. CDR3 nucleotide sequence: TGTGCCAGCAGCCCGCGGACAGGGCAGGGGGGGGAGCTGTTTTTT.

The genes are TRBV7-7 and TRBJ2-3; the D gene is possibly TRBD1 (6 bases). Trimming removed 6 bases at V and 2 bases at J, with 12 bases between. This CDR3 is 14 amino acids long. Per the germline V gene, CDR1 is SSHAT and CDR2 is FNYEAQ (reference sequence). CDR3 coding DNA: TGTGCCAGCAGTCCAGGACAGATCACAGATACGCAGTATTTT. Translated, it gives CASSPGQITDTQYF.

The chain is built from TRBV6-5 and TRBJ2-1; D perhaps matches TRBD2 (5 bases). This CDR3 region has 14 residues. Germline V lookup: CDR1 MNHEY, CDR2 SVGAGI. V lost 0 bases and J 8 bases, leaving 11 bases between the germline ends. CDR3 bases: TGTGCCAGCAGTTACTCGTGGAGGTTGGATGAGCAGTTCTTC. This sequence encodes CASSYSWRLDEQFF.

This clone occurred a few times. This chain joins TRBV28 and TRBJ1-2; D gene unclear. The CDR3 is made up of 15 amino acids. Trimming pared 5 bases from V and 1 base from J, leaving 14 bases between. Per germline, CDR1 MDHEN and CDR2 SYDVKM. The CDR3 loop is CASSTTHGLNYGYTF. CDR3 nucleotide sequence: TGTGCCAGCAGTACAACCCACGGACTTAACTATGGCTACACCTTC.

This clone occurred a few times. The chain links TRBV7-2 to TRBJ2-7, with a weak D call TRBD1 (7 bases). Trimming cost V 5 bases and J 6 bases, with 17 bases left between them. Germline V gene lookup returns CDR1 SGHTA and CDR2 FQGNSA. The CDR3 contains 14 residues. The CDR3 here is CASSQDHQGGEQYF. CDR3 DNA: TGTGCCAGCAGCCAGGATCACCAGGGGGGCGAGCAGTACTTC.